Sequencing of this T cell receptor beta chain was carried out in a study of T cell responses to AZD1222 COVID-19 vaccine. Produced via immunoSEQ multiplex PCR; TCRdb's table is partial and in-frame only. The table includes roughly 160,000 clones, 92% detected once. Broader study findings: Among those given AZD1222, only 5 to 7 were seropositive at baseline. Donors were mostly white British, more females; clonal diversity possibly underestimated.

V lost 0 bases and J lost 1, with 4 bases in between. The CDR3 has 13 amino acids. Germline CDR1 SGHNT, CDR2 YYREEE (reference sequence). In regard to this clone: Its antigen is unidentified.

J is TRBJ2-5 and V is TRBV5-4; D unresolved. The starting material was peripheral blood, obtained on day 0 of MenACWY control vaccination. This sequence was found in an adult in good health. CDR3 amino acids: CASSLASQETQYF. CDR3 DNA sequence: TGTGCCAGCAGCTTGGCTAGCCAAGAGACCCAGTACTTC.